This TCR beta chain was sequenced during a study of Ad26.COV2.S vaccination and SARS-CoV-2 variants. General study findings and limits: People who got the vaccine or the placebo had similar non-spike TCR breadth.

Method: immunoSEQ multiplex PCR; TCRdb's copy keeps in-frame clones and lacks some. The profile shows some 390,000 clones, 70% to 90% of them singletons. Treatment specified: around 19 received Ad26.COV2.S at low or high dose, single or two shots; 5 received placebo; per-sample allocation not given. Sampling occurred on day 63 after the first vaccine or placebo injection. J lost 2 bases, V lost 4 bases, and 9 bases had no gene match. This CDR3 has 16 residues. The germline gives CDR1 MDHEN, CDR2 SYDVKM. Details on this clone: Its antigen is not known.

The rearrangement links TRBV28 to TRBJ1-2, with 8 bases lining up with TRBD1. This TCR was sampled from a person aged 18 to 59 who received the Ad26.COV2.S COVID-19 vaccine or a placebo. This specimen consisted of peripheral blood, obtained in a trial of Ad26.COV2.S vaccine versus placebo. This CDR3 is CASSSTQGAVNYGYTF. As DNA, the CDR3 is TGTGCCAGCAGTTCCACCCAGGGGGCGGTCAACTATGGCTACACCTTC.